The 28 T cell receptor beta chains below come from one sample, sequenced in a study of beta chain features in type 1 diabetes. What was sequenced were expressed TCRB transcripts, since all of the isolated RNA had been reverse transcribed. Assay: immunoSEQ multiplex PCR; the TCRdb copy retains only in-frame clones and omits some. The sample carries 860,000 or so clones, 17% recorded once. Source material: naive CD4+ T cells from blood. These receptors all come from a woman between 18 and 30 years old in good health.

This clone appeared a few times. The V gene is TRBV10-3, the J gene TRBJ2-3; 8 nucleotides align to TRBD1. Germline V gene lookup returns CDR1 ENHRY and CDR2 SYGVKD. The CDR3 is 14 residues long. V trimming: 8 bases; J trimming: 4 bases; junction bases outside the gene matches: 8. The CDR3 DNA is TGTGCCATCCGTCCGGGACAGGCTGCAGATACGCAGTATTTT. Protein sequence: CAIRPGQAADTQYF.

This clone came up a few times. This rearrangement joins TRBV9 to TRBJ2-2; D remains unclear. Germline V gene sequence: CDR1 SGDLS, CDR2 YYNGEE. CDR3 length: 16 amino acids. Trimming removed 0 bases at V and 0 bases at J, with 9 bases between. The CDR3 bases are TGTGCCAGCAGCGTAGGGGCTTACGCGAACACCGGGGAGCTGTTTTTT. Translating gives CASSVGAYANTGELFF.

The chain employs TRBV29-1 and TRBJ2-1; a possible D gene is TRBD2 (6 bases). Trimming cost V 7 bases and J 2 bases, with 6 bases left between them. The germline V gene encodes CDR1 SQVTM and CDR2 ANQGSEA. This CDR3 has 11 amino acids. As DNA, the CDR3 is TGCAGCGGGAGGGCCTACAATGAGCAGTTCTTC. Translated: CSGRAYNEQFF.

V and J are TRBV19 and TRBJ2-7; tentative D call: TRBD1 (6 bases). Germline-derived CDR1 and CDR2 are LNHDA and SQIVND (reference sequence). CDR3 length: 16 amino acids. V was cut by 5 bases and J by 0 bases, with 17 bases left in between. This chain's CDR3 is CASSAQFQGSSYEQYF. CDR3 coding DNA: TGTGCCAGTAGTGCCCAATTCCAGGGGAGCTCCTACGAGCAGTACTTC.

CDR3 sequence: CATTQTVSYEQYF. The CDR3 bases are TGTGCCACCACGCAGACAGTCTCCTACGAGCAGTACTTC. This chain connects TRBV28 to TRBJ2-7, with a possible D match to TRBD1 (5 bases). CDR3 length: 13 amino acids. Trimming took 10 bases from V and 0 from J, leaving 13 bases between them. Germline values: CDR1 MDHEN, CDR2 SYDVKM.

Written as DNA, the CDR3 is TGCGCCAGCAGCTTGGTGGGAGCGGGAGGTTCCTACGAGCAGTACTTC. Translating it yields CASSLVGAGGSYEQYF. The rearrangement uses TRBV5-1 and TRBJ2-7; 9 bases match TRBD2. Germline V lookup: CDR1 SGHRS, CDR2 YFSETQ. V lost 0 bases and J lost 1; bases outside the gene matches: 5. The CDR3 runs to 16 residues.

This clone was counted a few times. The chain is built from TRBV5-1 and TRBJ2-3, with a possible D match to TRBD2 (5 bases). Germline V gene sequence: CDR1 SGHRS, CDR2 YFSETQ. V was pared by 2 bases and J by 5 bases, with 12 bases between. This CDR3 region has 14 residues. CDR3 sequence reads: CASSFPGSIDTQYF. CDR3 sequence (DNA): TGCGCCAGCAGCTTCCCGGGATCGATAGATACGCAGTATTTT. The whole variable domain, remainder taken from reference TRBV5-1 and TRBJ2-3, is KAGVTQTPRYLIKTRGQQVTLSCSPISGHRSVSWYQQTPGQGLQFLFEYFSETQRNKGNFPGRFSGRQFSNSRSEMNVSTLELGDSALYLCASSFPGSIDTQYFGPGTRLTVL.

This clone was recorded once. The rearrangement links TRBV18 to TRBJ1-4, with TRBD1 as a possible D gene (5 bases). V lost 3 bases and J lost 3, with 11 bases in between. The germline CDR1 and CDR2 sequences are KGHSH and LQKENI. The CDR3 covers 15 residues. The CDR3 DNA reads TGTGCCAGCTCACCCGAGCGAGGGGCTAATGAAAAACTGTTTTTT. It is translated as CASSPERGANEKLFF.

The V call is TRBV19, the J call TRBJ2-4; tentatively, D is TRBD2 (6 bases). V lost 0 bases and J 15 bases, leaving 15 bases between the germline ends. The CDR3 extends over 13 amino acids. Germline V gene lookup returns CDR1 LNHDA and CDR2 SQIVND (reference sequence). CDR3 sequence: CASSIEPLGGLYF. CDR3 coding DNA: TGTGCCAGTAGTATAGAACCCCTGGGGGGATTGTACTTC.

The chain joins TRBV5-1 to TRBJ2-1; D uncertain. Trimming removed 0 bases from V and 0 bases from J, with 22 bases in between. CDR3 size: 20 residues. Germline CDR1 reads SGHRS; CDR2 reads YFSETQ. CDR3 residues: CASSLGHLRTIGNSYNEQFF. The CDR3 bases are TGCGCCAGCAGCTTGGGCCATTTGCGGACCATTGGCAACTCCTACAATGAGCAGTTCTTC.

J is TRBJ2-7 and V is TRBV5-1; D is undetermined. V was clipped by 0 bases and J by 4 bases, with 8 bases between them. This CDR3 region has 13 residues. CDR1 is SGHRS, CDR2 YFSETQ, per germline. As DNA, the CDR3 is TGCGCCAGCAGCTTGGGCAAAGGTTACGAGCAGTACTTC. It yields the protein CASSLGKGYEQYF.

This clone was picked up a small number of times. The chain combines TRBV13 with TRBJ1-1, with TRBD1 matching 10 bases. Germline values: CDR1 PRHDT, CDR2 FYEKMQ (reference sequence). This CDR3 is 13 amino acids long. V dropped 0 bases and J dropped 12; count of bases not matched to a gene: 4. CDR3 sequence reads: CASSLGRQGASFF. The CDR3, as DNA: TGTGCCAGCAGCTTAGGTAGACAGGGGGCTTCTTTCTTT.

In this sample, this clone turned up a few times. J is TRBJ1-1 and V is TRBV4-2; maybe TRBD1 (5 bases). The V and J ends lost 1 base and 1 base respectively, with 10 bases between them. Per the germline V gene, CDR1 is LGHNA and CDR2 is YNFKEQ. The CDR3 is made up of 15 amino acids. CDR3: CASSQVVGQNTEAFF. CDR3 coding DNA: TGTGCCAGCAGCCAAGTCGTAGGACAGAACACTGAAGCTTTCTTT.

The chain couples TRBV9 to TRBJ1-3; maybe TRBD1 (6 bases). The germline V and J ends were trimmed by 4 bases and 2 bases, with 19 bases remaining between them. The CDR3 runs 17 residues. The germline V gene has CDR1 SGDLS and CDR2 YYNGEE. DNA for the CDR3: TGTGCCAGCAGCCCGAGGAGGGGGACCACTACTGGAAACACCATATATTTT. This codes for CASSPRRGTTTGNTIYF. Full variable domain (missing parts from reference TRBV9 and TRBJ1-3): DSGVTQTPKHLITATGQRVTLRCSPRSGDLSVYWYQQSLDQGLQFLIQYYNGEERAKGNILERFSAQQFPDLHSELNLSSLELGDSALYFCASSPRRGTTTGNTIYFGEGSWLTVV.

The rearrangement joins TRBV10-3 to TRBJ2-3; 11 positions agree with TRBD1. The V gene end was trimmed by 10 bases and the J gene end by 4 bases; junction bases not matched to a gene: 7. The CDR3 totals 14 residues. Germline-derived CDR1 and CDR2 are ENHRY and SYGVKD. In DNA, the CDR3 is TGTGCCACCGGGGGGGACAGGGGGGCAGATACGCAGTATTTT. It translates to CATGGDRGADTQYF.

This sequence joins TRBV9 and TRBJ2-3, with 14 bases identical to TRBD2. From germline, CDR1 is SGDLS and CDR2 YYNGEE. The trim removed 2 bases at V and 6 bases at J, leaving 20 bases unmatched. The CDR3 has 21 amino acids. As DNA, the CDR3 is TGTGCCAGCAGCGTTTCCGGGCGAACCGGGACTAGCGGGAGAACCGGCGATACGCAGTATTTT. Protein: CASSVSGRTGTSGRTGDTQYF.

In this sample, this clone turned up a few times. The J gene is TRBJ2-1, the V gene TRBV21-1; the table's D gene call, TRBD1, was not cross checked with the DNA. TRBV21-1 represents a pseudogene. CDR3 length: 13 amino acids. The CDR3 here is CASSKLWANEQFF. CDR3 DNA sequence: TGTGCCAGCAGCAAGCTGTGGGCCAATGAGCAGTTCTTC.

CDR3 in amino acids: CASSPDGVTAKNIQYF. The CDR3 bases are TGTGCCAGCAGCCCCGATGGGGTTACGGCCAAAAACATTCAGTACTTC. The J gene is TRBJ2-4, the V gene TRBV7-3; D not certain. There are 16 residues in the CDR3. Germline assignment: CDR1 SGHTA and CDR2 FQGTGA. Trimming took 5 bases from V and 1 from J, leaving 15 bases between them.

This clone was counted only a few times. V gene TRBV15 combines with J gene TRBJ2-7, with TRBD2 matching over 7 bases. The CDR3 totals 15 residues. V gave up 1 base and J gave up 2 bases; unmatched junction bases: 5. CDR1 is LNHNV and CDR2 is YYDKDF in the germline V gene (reference sequence). This CDR3 is CATSRARAGAYEQYF. CDR3 sequence (DNA): TGTGCCACCAGCAGAGCTCGTGCGGGAGCCTACGAGCAGTACTTC.

The chain couples TRBV7-9 to TRBJ2-7; 8 positions match TRBD2. From germline, CDR1 is SEHNR and CDR2 FQNEAQ (reference sequence). This CDR3 has 19 residues. The V gene end was trimmed by 5 bases and the J gene end by 0 bases; junction bases not matched to a gene: 18. For the CDR3, the DNA is TGTGCCAGCAGCCCGCAGGGAGGCGGGAGGACCCCAAGCTCCTACGAGCAGTACTTC. As protein: CASSPQGGGRTPSSYEQYF. Together with reference TRBV7-9 and TRBJ2-7, the CDR3 gives the full variable domain: DTGVSQNPRHKITKRGQNVTFRCDPISEHNRLYWYRQTLGQGPEFLTYFQNEAQLEKSRLLSDRFSAERPKGSFSTLEIQRTEQGDSAMYLCASSPQGGGRTPSSYEQYFGPGTRLTVT.

This clone was observed a handful of times. The J gene is TRBJ2-1, the V gene TRBV11-2; unclear D gene. The CDR3 has 17 amino acids. V lost 1 base to trimming and J lost 0 bases, with 13 bases between them. The V gene's germline CDR1 is SGHAT and CDR2 FQNNGV. Here the CDR3 reads CASSLALTRGSYNEQFF. The CDR3 nucleotides read TGTGCCAGCAGCTTAGCCCTTACGAGAGGCTCCTACAATGAGCAGTTCTTC.

This clone was seen only a few times. The rearrangement joins TRBV18 to TRBJ2-2; D not resolved. Per germline, CDR1 KGHSH and CDR2 LQKENI. CDR3 length: 16 residues. The V gene lost 3 bases and the J gene lost 3 bases, with 14 bases spanning the gap. In nucleotides, the CDR3 is TGTGCCAGCTCACCCCACGGTCCGCGTGACACCGGGGAGCTGTTTTTT. It yields the protein CASSPHGPRDTGELFF.

The chain recombines TRBV5-1 with TRBJ2-1; TRBD2 agrees at 7 bases. Germline V CDR1 and CDR2: SGHRS, YFSETQ. The CDR3 contains 15 residues. The trim removed 4 bases at V and 3 bases at J, leaving 7 bases unmatched. The CDR3 DNA is TGCGCCAGCAGCGACACCGGGACTATCTACAATGAGCAGTTCTTC. This sequence encodes CASSDTGTIYNEQFF. Supplemented by reference TRBV5-1 and TRBJ2-1, the full variable domain reads KAGVTQTPRYLIKTRGQQVTLSCSPISGHRSVSWYQQTPGQGLQFLFEYFSETQRNKGNFPGRFSGRQFSNSRSEMNVSTLELGDSALYLCASSDTGTIYNEQFFGPGTRLTVL.

The gene calls are TRBV7-9 and TRBJ2-2; TRBD1 might be the D (5 bases). Between the trimmed V and J ends, which lost 7 bases and 0 bases, there was a span of 12 bases. The CDR3 totals 15 residues. Germline CDR1 and CDR2: SEHNR and FQNEAQ (reference sequence). CDR3 coding DNA: TGTGCCAGCATCAGGGAAATCGCGAACACCGGGGAGCTGTTTTTT. It is translated as CASIREIANTGELFF.

The table lists this clone with a few counts. V usage is TRBV28 and J usage is TRBJ2-1; 10 nucleotides match TRBD2. The CDR3 has 17 amino acids. The trim removed 7 bases at V and 5 bases at J, leaving 14 bases unmatched. Germline assignment: CDR1 MDHEN and CDR2 SYDVKM. This CDR3 reads CASIAKYRLAGDNEQFF. The DNA of the CDR3 is TGTGCCAGCATCGCTAAATACCGGCTAGCGGGGGACAATGAGCAGTTCTTC.

The V gene is TRBV6-6, the J gene TRBJ1-4; a possible D gene is TRBD1 (6 bases). CDR1 MNHNY and CDR2 SVGAGI come from the germline V gene (reference sequence). The CDR3 has 14 residues. The ends were cut back, 6 bases at V and 5 bases at J, with 13 bases in the middle. CDR3 region: CASRRNRENEKLFF. As DNA, the CDR3 is TGTGCCAGCAGACGTAACAGGGAGAATGAAAAACTGTTTTTT.

The J gene is TRBJ2-7, the V gene TRBV6-1; 10 bases agree with TRBD1. V lost 7 bases, J lost 1 base, and 7 bases stayed unmatched. The length of the CDR3 is 15 residues. Germline V CDR1 and CDR2: MNHNS, SASEGT. The CDR3 sequence: CASTFDRGHSYEQYF. CDR3 DNA sequence: TGTGCCAGCACTTTCGACAGGGGGCATTCCTACGAGCAGTACTTC.

The chain joins TRBV5-6 to TRBJ1-5; D unclear. There are 12 residues in the CDR3. Trimming stripped 0 bases from V and 6 bases from J, with 4 bases between. From germline, CDR1 is SGHDT and CDR2 YYEEEE. The CDR3 loop is CASSLEFQPQHF. CDR3 DNA: TGTGCCAGCAGCTTGGAGTTTCAGCCCCAGCATTTT. Combining the CDR3 with reference TRBV5-6 and TRBJ1-5 gives the whole variable domain DAGVTQSPTHLIKTRGQQVTLRCSPKSGHDTVSWYQQALGQGPQFIFQYYEEEERQRGNFPDRFSGHQFPNYSSELNVNALLLGDSALYLCASSLEFQPQHFGDGTRLSIL.